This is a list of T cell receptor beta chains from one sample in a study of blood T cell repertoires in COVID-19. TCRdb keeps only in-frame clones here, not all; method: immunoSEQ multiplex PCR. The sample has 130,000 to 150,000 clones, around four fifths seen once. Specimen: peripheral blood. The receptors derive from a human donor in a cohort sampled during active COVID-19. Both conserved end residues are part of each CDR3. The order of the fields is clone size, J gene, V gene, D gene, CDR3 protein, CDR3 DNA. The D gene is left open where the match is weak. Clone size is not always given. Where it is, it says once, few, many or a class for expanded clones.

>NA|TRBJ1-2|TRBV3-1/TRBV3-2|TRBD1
CASSQTGEGYTF
TGTGCCAGCAGCCAGACAGGGGAGGGCTACACCTTC
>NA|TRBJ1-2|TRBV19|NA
CASSPDGVYGYTF
TGTGCCAGTAGTCCCGACGGGGTTTATGGCTACACCTTC
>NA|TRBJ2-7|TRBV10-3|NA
CAISENWGPYEQYF
TGTGCCATCAGTGAAAATTGGGGCCCCTACGAGCAGTACTTC
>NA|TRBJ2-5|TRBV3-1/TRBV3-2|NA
CASSQRGEETQYF
TGTGCCAGCAGCCAACGGGGAGAAGAGACCCAGTACTTC
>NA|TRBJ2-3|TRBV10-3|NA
CAISKIEGGSSTDTQYF
TGTGCCATCAGCAAGATAGAGGGCGGATCTAGCACAGATACGCAGTATTTT
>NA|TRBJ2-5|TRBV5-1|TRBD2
CASSLLASGGRETQYF
TGCGCCAGCAGCCTCCTTGCTAGCGGGGGGCGGGAGACCCAGTACTTC
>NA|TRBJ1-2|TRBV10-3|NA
CAIPEGRRGGGYTF
TGTGCCATCCCCGAGGGACGCCGGGGAGGTGGCTACACCTTC
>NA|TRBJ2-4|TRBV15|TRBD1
CATSRGLGTGENLDF
TGTGCCACCAGCAGAGGGTTGGGGACAGGGGAGAATTTGGACTTC
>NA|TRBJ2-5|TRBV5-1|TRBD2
CASSNPGLAGRGETQYF
TGCGCCAGCAGCAATCCGGGACTAGCGGGAAGGGGAGAGACCCAGTACTTC
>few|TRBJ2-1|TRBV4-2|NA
CASSQDPGSNYNEQFF
TGTGCCAGCAGCCAAGATCCAGGGTCCAATTACAATGAGCAGTTCTTC
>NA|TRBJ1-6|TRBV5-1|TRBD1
CASSFADRSQGNSPLHF
TGCGCCAGCAGCTTCGCGGACAGGTCTCAGGGTAATTCACCCCTCCACTTT
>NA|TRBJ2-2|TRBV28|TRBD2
CASSSPAGGLGTGELFF
TGTGCCAGCAGTTCCCCCGCGGGGGGCCTGGGCACCGGGGAGCTGTTTTTT
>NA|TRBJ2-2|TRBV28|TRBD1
CASSLTGVTTGELFF
TGTGCCAGCAGCTTGACAGGGGTCACTACCGGGGAGCTGTTTTTT
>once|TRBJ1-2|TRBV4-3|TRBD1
CASSQVEGAGYGYTF
TGCGCCAGCAGCCAAGTAGAGGGGGCCGGCTATGGCTACACCTTC
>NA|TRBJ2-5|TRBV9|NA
CASSARGIQETQYF
TGTGCCAGCAGCGCCCGGGGAATTCAAGAGACCCAGTACTTC
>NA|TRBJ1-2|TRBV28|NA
CASSHRDKGIYGYTF
TGTGCCAGCAGCCACCGGGACAAAGGTATCTATGGCTACACCTTC
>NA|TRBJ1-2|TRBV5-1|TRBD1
CASSAGQGRGYTF
TGCGCCAGCAGCGCGGGACAGGGCCGTGGCTACACCTTC
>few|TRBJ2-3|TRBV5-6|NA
CASSFFGTDTQYF
TGTGCCAGCAGCTTTTTCGGCACAGATACGCAGTATTTT
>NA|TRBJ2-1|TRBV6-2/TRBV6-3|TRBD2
CASSYGTSGEFNEQFF
TGTGCCAGCAGTTACGGGACTAGCGGGGAGTTCAATGAGCAGTTCTTC
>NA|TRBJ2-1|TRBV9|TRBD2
CASSATGNSGGYEQFF
TGTGCCAGCAGCGCCACCGGTAATAGCGGGGGGTATGAGCAGTTCTTC
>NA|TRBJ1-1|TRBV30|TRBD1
CAWSVGVAGGKAFF
TGTGCCTGGAGTGTAGGTGTGGCAGGGGGTAAGGCTTTCTTT
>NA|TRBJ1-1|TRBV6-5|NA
CATSKRLGRSTEAFF
TGTGCCACCTCAAAGCGGTTAGGACGGTCCACTGAAGCTTTCTTT
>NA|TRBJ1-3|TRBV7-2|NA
CASSLDILAAAPGNTIYF
TGTGCCAGCAGTCTCGATATCCTCGCGGCGGCCCCTGGAAACACCATATATTTT
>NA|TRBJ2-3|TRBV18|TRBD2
CASSQTSGGAKYF
TGTGCCAGCTCACAGACTAGCGGGGGGGCGAAGTATTTT
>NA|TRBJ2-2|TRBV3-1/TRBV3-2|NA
CASSQRETGELFF
TGTGCCAGCAGCCAACGGGAGACCGGGGAGCTGTTTTTT
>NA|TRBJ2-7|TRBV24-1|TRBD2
CATSDSSGGRSYEQYF
TGTGCCACCAGTGACAGTAGCGGGGGGCGCTCCTACGAGCAGTACTTC
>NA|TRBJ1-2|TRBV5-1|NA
CASSLGQPGNYGYTF
TGCGCCAGCAGCTTGGGACAGCCTGGGAACTATGGCTACACCTTC
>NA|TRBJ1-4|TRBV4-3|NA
CASSQGQTTNEKLFF
TGCGCCAGCAGCCAAGGACAGACAACTAATGAAAAACTGTTTTTT
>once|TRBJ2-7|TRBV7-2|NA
CASSLAGLLEEQYF
TGTGCCAGCAGCCTCGCGGGCCTACTTGAAGAGCAGTACTTC
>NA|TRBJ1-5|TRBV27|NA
CASSTGSQPQHF
TGTGCCAGCAGTACAGGCTCCCAGCCCCAGCATTTT
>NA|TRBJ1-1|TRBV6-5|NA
CASSYPGRDEAFF
TGTGCCAGCAGTTACCCAGGGAGGGATGAAGCTTTCTTT
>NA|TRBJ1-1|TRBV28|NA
CASSLSRSEAFF
TGTGCCAGCAGTTTATCTAGGAGTGAAGCTTTCTTT
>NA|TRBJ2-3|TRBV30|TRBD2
CAWSVKTGGPDTQYF
TGTGCCTGGAGTGTAAAAACGGGGGGGCCTGATACGCAGTATTTT
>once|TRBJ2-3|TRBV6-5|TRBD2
CASSSLAGGQTDTQYF
TGTGCCAGCAGTTCACTAGCGGGGGGGCAAACAGATACGCAGTATTTT
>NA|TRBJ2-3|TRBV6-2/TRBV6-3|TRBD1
CASSRQGAGDTQYF
TGTGCCAGCAGTCGACAGGGGGCGGGAGATACGCAGTATTTT
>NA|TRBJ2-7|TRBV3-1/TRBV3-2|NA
CASSQDSDILYEQYF
TGTGCCAGCAGCCAAGACTCTGACATTCTCTACGAGCAGTACTTC
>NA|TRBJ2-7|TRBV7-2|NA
CASNVGAGTTYEQYF
TGTGCCAGCAACGTAGGGGCAGGGACAACCTACGAGCAGTACTTC
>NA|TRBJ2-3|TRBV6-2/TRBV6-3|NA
CASSSRTAASTDTQYF
TGTGCCAGCAGCTCCAGGACAGCGGCTAGCACAGATACGCAGTATTTT
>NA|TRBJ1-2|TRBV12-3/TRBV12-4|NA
CASIREGFGYTF
TGTGCCAGCATTAGGGAGGGATTCGGCTACACCTTC
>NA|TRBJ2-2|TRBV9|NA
CASSGGPNTGELFF
TGTGCCAGCAGCGGGGGGCCGAACACCGGGGAGCTGTTTTTT
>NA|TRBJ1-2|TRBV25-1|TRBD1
CASSQGGNYGYTF
TGTGCCAGCAGCCAGGGGGGTAACTATGGCTACACCTTC
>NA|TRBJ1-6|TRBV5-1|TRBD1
CASSSGQNNSPLHF
TGCGCCAGCAGCTCGGGACAGAATAATTCACCCCTCCACTTT
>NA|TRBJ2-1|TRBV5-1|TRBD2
CASSLGSPLAGGLNEQFF
TGCGCCAGCAGCTTGGGAAGCCCCCTAGCGGGGGGCTTGAATGAGCAGTTCTTC
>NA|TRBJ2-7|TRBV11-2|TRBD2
CASSLELAGGSEQYF
TGTGCCAGCAGCTTAGAACTAGCGGGGGGAAGCGAGCAGTACTTC
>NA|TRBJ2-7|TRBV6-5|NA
CASSYVRSSYEQYF
TGTGCCAGCAGTTACGTGAGGAGCTCCTACGAGCAGTACTTC
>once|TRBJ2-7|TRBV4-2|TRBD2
CASSRTSGGPYEQYF
TGTGCCAGCAGCCGAACTAGCGGGGGACCCTACGAGCAGTACTTC
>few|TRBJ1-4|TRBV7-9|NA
CASSRRTDATNEKLFF
TGTGCCAGCAGCCGTCGGACAGACGCAACTAATGAAAAACTGTTTTTT
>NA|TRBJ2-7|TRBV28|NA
CASSLSRRMQYF
TGTGCCAGCAGTTTAAGTCGGCGGATGCAGTACTTC